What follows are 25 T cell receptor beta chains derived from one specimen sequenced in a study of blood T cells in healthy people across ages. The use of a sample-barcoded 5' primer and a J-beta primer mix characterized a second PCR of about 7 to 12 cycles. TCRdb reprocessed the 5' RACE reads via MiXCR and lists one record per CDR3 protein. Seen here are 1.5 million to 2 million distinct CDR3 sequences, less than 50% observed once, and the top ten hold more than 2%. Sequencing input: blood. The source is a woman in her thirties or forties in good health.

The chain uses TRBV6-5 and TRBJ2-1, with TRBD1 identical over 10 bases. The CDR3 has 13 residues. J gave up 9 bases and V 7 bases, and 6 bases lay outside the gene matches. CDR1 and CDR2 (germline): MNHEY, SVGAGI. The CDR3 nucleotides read TGTGCCAGCACCCCGGACAGGGGGACTGAGCAGTTCTTC. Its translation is CASTPDRGTEQFF.

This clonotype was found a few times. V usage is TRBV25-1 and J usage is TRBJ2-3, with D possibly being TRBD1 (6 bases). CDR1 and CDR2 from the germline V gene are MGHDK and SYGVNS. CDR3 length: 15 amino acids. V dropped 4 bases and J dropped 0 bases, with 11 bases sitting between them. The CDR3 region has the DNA TGTGCCAGCAGTGTACAGGGTGGGAGCACAGATACGCAGTATTTT. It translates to CASSVQGGSTDTQYF.

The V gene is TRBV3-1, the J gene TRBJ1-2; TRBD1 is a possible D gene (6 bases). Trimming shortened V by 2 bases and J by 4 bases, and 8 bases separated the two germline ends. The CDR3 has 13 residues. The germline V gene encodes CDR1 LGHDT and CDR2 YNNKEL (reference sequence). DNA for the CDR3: TGTGCCAGCAGCCAAAGGGGGGTCTATGGCTACACCTTC. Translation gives CASSQRGVYGYTF.

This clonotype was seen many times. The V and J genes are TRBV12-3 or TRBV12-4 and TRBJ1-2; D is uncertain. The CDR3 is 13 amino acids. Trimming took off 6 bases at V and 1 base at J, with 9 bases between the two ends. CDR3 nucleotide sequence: TGTGCCAGCAGCTTACAGTTTAACTATGGCTACACCTTC. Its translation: CASSLQFNYGYTF.

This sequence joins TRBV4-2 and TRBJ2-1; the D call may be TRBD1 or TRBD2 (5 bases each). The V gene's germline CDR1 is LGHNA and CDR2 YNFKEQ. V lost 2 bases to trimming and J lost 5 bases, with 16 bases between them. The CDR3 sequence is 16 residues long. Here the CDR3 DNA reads TGTGCCAGCAGCCAACTCCACGGGACGGAAAACAATGAGCAGTTCTTC. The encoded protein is CASSQLHGTENNEQFF.

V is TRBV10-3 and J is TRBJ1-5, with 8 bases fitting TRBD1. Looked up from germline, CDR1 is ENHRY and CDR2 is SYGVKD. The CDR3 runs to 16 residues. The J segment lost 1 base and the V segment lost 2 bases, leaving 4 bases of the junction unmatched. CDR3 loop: CAISEGQGLSNQPQHF. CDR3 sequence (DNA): TGTGCCATCAGTGAGGGACAGGGATTGAGCAATCAGCCCCAGCATTTT.

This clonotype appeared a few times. This chain's CDR3 is CASRETGGQETQYF. The CDR3, as DNA: TGTGCCAGCAGGGAGACAGGGGGGCAAGAGACCCAGTACTTC. This chain uses TRBV3-1 with TRBJ2-5; TRBD1 aligns across 9 bases. V lost 6 bases and J lost 2; bases outside the gene matches: 4. This CDR3 has 14 amino acids. CDR1 and CDR2 from the germline V gene are LGHDT and YNNKEL (reference sequence).

CDR3 DNA: TGTGCCAGCAGCCTGAAATGGGTGGGACAGGGGGCAACCGATGAGCAGTTCTTC. It yields the protein CASSLKWVGQGATDEQFF. The chain combines TRBV7-9 with TRBJ2-1, with 12 bases fitting TRBD1. This CDR3 has 18 residues. Germline V gene lookup returns CDR1 SEHNR and CDR2 FQNEAQ (reference sequence). V trimming: 5 bases; J trimming: 8 bases; junction bases outside the gene matches: 16.

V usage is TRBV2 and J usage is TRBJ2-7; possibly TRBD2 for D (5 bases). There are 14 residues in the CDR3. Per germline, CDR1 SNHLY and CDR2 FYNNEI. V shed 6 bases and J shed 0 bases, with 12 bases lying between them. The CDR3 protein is CASSGLNDSYEQYF. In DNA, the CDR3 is TGTGCCAGCAGCGGACTGAACGACTCCTACGAGCAGTACTTC.

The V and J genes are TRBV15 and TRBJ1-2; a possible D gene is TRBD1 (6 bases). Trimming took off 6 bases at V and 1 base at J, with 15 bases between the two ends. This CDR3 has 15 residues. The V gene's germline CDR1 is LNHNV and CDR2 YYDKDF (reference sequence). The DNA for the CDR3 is TGTGCCACCAGGGACAGCCGTATGGTTAACTATGGCTACACCTTC. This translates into CATRDSRMVNYGYTF. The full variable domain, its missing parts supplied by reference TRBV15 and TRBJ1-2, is DAMVIQNPRYQVTQFGKPVTLSCSQTLNHNVMYWYQQKSSQAPKLLFHYYDKDFNNEADTPDNFQSRRPNTSFCFLDIRSPGLGDTAMYLCATRDSRMVNYGYTFGSGTRLTVV.

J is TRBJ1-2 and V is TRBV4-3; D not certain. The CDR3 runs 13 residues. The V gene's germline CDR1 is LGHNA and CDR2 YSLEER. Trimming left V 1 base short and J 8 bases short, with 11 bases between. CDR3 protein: CASSQVREGGYTF. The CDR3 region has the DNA TGCGCCAGCAGCCAAGTGAGGGAGGGAGGCTACACCTTC.

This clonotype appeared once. The CDR3 reads CASSMTGVGVGETQYF. The CDR3 DNA is TGTGCCAGCAGCATGACAGGGGTGGGGGTCGGAGAGACCCAGTACTTC. The chain combines TRBV5-6 with TRBJ2-5; 8 nucleotides line up with TRBD1. The length of the CDR3 is 16 residues. J was trimmed by 4 bases and V by 4 bases; bases with no gene match: 12. Germline CDR1 SGHDT, CDR2 YYEEEE.

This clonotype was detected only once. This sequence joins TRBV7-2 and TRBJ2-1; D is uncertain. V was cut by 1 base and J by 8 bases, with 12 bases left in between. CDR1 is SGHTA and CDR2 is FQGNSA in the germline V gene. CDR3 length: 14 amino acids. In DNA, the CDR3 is TGTGCCAGCAGCTTAGATCCGGGCCCCTATGAGCAGTTCTTC. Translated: CASSLDPGPYEQFF.

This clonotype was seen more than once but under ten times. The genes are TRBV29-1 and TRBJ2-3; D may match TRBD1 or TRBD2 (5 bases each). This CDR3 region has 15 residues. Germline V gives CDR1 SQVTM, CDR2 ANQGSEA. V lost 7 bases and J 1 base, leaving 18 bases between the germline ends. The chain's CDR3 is CSARRRGAGTDTQYF. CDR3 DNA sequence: TGCAGCGCCCGCCGCCGGGGCGCTGGCACAGATACGCAGTATTTT.

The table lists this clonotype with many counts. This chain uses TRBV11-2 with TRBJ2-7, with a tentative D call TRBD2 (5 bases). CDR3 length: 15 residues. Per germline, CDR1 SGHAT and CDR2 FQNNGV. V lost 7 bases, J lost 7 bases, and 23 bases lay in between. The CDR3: CASTPTVGERTEQYF. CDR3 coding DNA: TGTGCCAGCACCCCAACAGTGGGAGAGCGTACGGAGCAGTACTTC. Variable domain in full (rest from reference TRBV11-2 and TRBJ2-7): EAGVAQSPRYKIIEKRQSVAFWCNPISGHATLYWYQQILGQGPKLLIQFQNNGVVDDSQLPKDRFSAERLKGVDSTLKIQPAKLEDSAVYLCASTPTVGERTEQYFGPGTRLTVT.

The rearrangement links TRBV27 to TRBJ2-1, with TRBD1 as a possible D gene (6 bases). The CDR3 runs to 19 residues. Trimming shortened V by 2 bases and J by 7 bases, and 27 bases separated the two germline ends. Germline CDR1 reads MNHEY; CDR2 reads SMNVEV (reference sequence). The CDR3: CASSLRPPQTGRPVNEQFF. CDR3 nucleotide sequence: TGTGCCAGCAGTTTACGCCCCCCTCAGACAGGCCGCCCTGTAAATGAGCAGTTCTTC.

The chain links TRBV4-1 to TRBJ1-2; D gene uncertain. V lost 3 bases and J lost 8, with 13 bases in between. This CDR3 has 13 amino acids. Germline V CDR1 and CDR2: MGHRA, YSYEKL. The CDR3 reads CASSHPFGDGYTF. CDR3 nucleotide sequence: TGCGCCAGCAGCCATCCTTTTGGAGACGGCTACACCTTC.

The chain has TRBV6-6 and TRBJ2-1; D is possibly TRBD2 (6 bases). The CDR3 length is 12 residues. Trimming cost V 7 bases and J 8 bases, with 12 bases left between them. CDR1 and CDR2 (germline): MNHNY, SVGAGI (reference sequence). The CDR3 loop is CASNRDSDEQFF. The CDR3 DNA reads TGTGCCAGCAATCGGGACTCCGATGAGCAGTTCTTC.

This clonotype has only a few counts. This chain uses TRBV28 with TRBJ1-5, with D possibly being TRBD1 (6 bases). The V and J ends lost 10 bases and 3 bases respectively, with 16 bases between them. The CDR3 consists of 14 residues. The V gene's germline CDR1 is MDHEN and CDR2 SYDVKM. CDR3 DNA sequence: TGTGCCAACAAGGAGGGGGGAGTCAATCAGCCCCAGCATTTT. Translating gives CANKEGGVNQPQHF. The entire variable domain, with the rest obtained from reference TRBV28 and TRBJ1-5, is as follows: DVKVTQSSRYLVKRTGEKVFLECVQDMDHENMFWYRQDPGLGLRLIYFSYDVKMKEKGDIPEGYSVSREKKERFSLILESASTNQTSMYLCANKEGGVNQPQHFGDGTRLSIL.

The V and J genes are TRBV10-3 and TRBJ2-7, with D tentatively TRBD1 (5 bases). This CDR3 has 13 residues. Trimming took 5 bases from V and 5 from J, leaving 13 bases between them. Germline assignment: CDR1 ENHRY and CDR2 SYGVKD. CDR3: CAISTQGSHEQYF. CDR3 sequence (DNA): TGTGCCATCAGTACCCAGGGCAGTCACGAGCAGTACTTC.

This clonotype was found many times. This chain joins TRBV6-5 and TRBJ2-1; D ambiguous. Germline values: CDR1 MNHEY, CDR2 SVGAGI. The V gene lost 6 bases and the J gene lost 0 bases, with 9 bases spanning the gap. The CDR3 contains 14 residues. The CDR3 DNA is TGTGCCAGCAGAGCTTCGGCCTCCTACAATGAGCAGTTCTTC. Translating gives CASRASASYNEQFF.

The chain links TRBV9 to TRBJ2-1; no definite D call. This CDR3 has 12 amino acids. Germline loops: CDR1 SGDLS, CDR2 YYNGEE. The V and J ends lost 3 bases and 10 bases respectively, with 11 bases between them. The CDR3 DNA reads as TGTGCCAGCAGCGGCCAGTTGCGGGAGCAGTTCTTC. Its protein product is CASSGQLREQFF.

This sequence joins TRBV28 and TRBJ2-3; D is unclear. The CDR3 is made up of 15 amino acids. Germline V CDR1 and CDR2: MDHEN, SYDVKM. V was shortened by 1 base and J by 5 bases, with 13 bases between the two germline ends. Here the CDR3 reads CASSLSLVRRDTQYF. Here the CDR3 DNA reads TGTGCCAGCAGTTTATCCCTGGTGCGTCGAGATACGCAGTATTTT. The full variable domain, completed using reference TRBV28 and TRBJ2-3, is DVKVTQSSRYLVKRTGEKVFLECVQDMDHENMFWYRQDPGLGLRLIYFSYDVKMKEKGDIPEGYSVSREKKERFSLILESASTNQTSMYLCASSLSLVRRDTQYFGPGTRLTVL.

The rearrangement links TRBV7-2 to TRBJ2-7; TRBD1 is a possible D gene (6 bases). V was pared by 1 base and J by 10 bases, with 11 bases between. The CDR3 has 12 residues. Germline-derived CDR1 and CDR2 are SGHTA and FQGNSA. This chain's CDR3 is CASSLGARGQYF. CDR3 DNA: TGTGCCAGCAGCTTAGGGGCCAGGGGTCAGTACTTC.

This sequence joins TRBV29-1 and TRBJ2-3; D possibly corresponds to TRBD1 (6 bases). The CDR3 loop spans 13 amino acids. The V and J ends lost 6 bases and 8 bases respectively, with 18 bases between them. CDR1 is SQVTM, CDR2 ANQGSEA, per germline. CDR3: CSVPNPGDGTQYF. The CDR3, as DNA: TGCAGCGTCCCCAACCCAGGGGATGGTACGCAGTATTTT.